One sample yielded the 10 T cell receptor beta chains listed below, sequenced in a study of identical twins. Each CDR3 protein gets one entry after TCRdb re-called the 5' RACE reads with MiXCR. Of 690,000 or so distinct CDR3 sequences in the sample, 8.6% were seen once. This sample also belongs to another study, concerning yellow fever vaccine responses in identical twins.

What was sequenced was PBMCs. These receptors originate from a woman in her late teens or twenties in good health.

The chain is built from TRBV12-3 or TRBV12-4 and TRBJ2-1, with D possibly matching TRBD1 (8 bases). The CDR3 has 15 residues. V lost 6 bases and J lost 4, with 16 bases in between. The CDR3: CASSKRDRLYNEQFF. CDR3 sequence (DNA): TGTGCCAGCAGCAAGCGGGACAGGCTATACAATGAGCAGTTCTTC.

V gene TRBV2 combines with J gene TRBJ1-1; D is unclear. CDR1 is SNHLY and CDR2 is FYNNEI in the germline V gene. The CDR3 is 14 residues long. V lost 8 bases to trimming and J lost 0 bases, with 13 bases between them. CDR3 coding DNA: TGTGCCAGCTTCCAGTCCATGCTGAACACTGAAGCTTTCTTT. Protein sequence: CASFQSMLNTEAFF. Full variable domain (missing parts from reference TRBV2 and TRBJ1-1): EPEVTQTPSHQVTQMGQEVILRCVPISNHLYFYWYRQILGQKVEFLVSFYNNEISEKSEIFDDQFSVERPDGSNFTLKIRSTKLEDSAMYFCASFQSMLNTEAFFGQGTRLTVV.

This clonotype appeared many times. J is TRBJ2-3 and V is TRBV6-5, with a possible D match to TRBD1 (5 bases). The V and J ends lost 0 bases and 0 bases respectively, with 10 bases between them. CDR3 length: 16 amino acids. Germline CDR1 and CDR2: MNHEY and SVGAGI. CDR3 sequence (DNA): TGTGCCAGCAGTTACTCGAGACAGCCTAGCACAGATACGCAGTATTTT. This gives the protein CASSYSRQPSTDTQYF.

The J gene is TRBJ1-3, the V gene TRBV5-1; 7 nucleotides line up with TRBD1. CDR1 is SGHRS, CDR2 YFSETQ, per germline. The CDR3 runs to 18 residues. The ends lost 4 bases at V and 0 bases at J; junction bases unmatched: 13. The CDR3 sequence: CASSREPTGKSSGNTIYF. The CDR3 nucleotides are TGCGCCAGCAGCCGAGAACCGACAGGGAAGAGCTCTGGAAACACCATATATTTT. Variable domain in full (rest from reference TRBV5-1 and TRBJ1-3): KAGVTQTPRYLIKTRGQQVTLSCSPISGHRSVSWYQQTPGQGLQFLFEYFSETQRNKGNFPGRFSGRQFSNSRSEMNVSTLELGDSALYLCASSREPTGKSSGNTIYFGEGSWLTVV.

The J gene is TRBJ1-2, the V gene TRBV14; TRBD1 is a possible D gene (6 bases). The CDR3 contains 15 residues. V was pared by 0 bases and J by 0 bases, with 8 bases between. Germline CDR1 SGHDN, CDR2 FVKESK. CDR3 bases: TGTGCCAGCAGCCAAGATTGGGGGCCTAACTATGGCTACACCTTC. Residues: CASSQDWGPNYGYTF.

A few counts support this clonotype. The chain combines TRBV29-1 with TRBJ2-1, with D unclear. CDR3 size: 12 residues. From germline, CDR1 is SQVTM and CDR2 ANQGSEA. V shed 4 bases and J shed 4 bases, with 8 bases lying between them. CDR3 in amino acids: CSVGPDYNEQFF. The CDR3 nucleotides read TGCAGCGTTGGTCCGGATTACAATGAGCAGTTCTTC.

The V and J genes are TRBV15 and TRBJ2-7; 7 bases fit TRBD1. The V gene end was trimmed by 5 bases and the J gene end by 5 bases; junction bases not matched to a gene: 9. The CDR3 is made up of 14 amino acids. CDR1 LNHNV and CDR2 YYDKDF come from the germline V gene (reference sequence). The CDR3 region has the DNA TGTGCCACCAGCTCGGGACAGCAGGGGCACGAGCAGTACTTC. Protein product: CATSSGQQGHEQYF.

The V and J genes are TRBV20-1 and TRBJ2-5, with 13 bases identical to TRBD2. CDR1 is DFQATT, CDR2 SNEGSKA, per germline (reference sequence). CDR3 length: 14 amino acids. Trimming removed 5 bases from V and 5 bases from J; junction bases left unmatched: 5. The CDR3 sequence is CSAPGTSGVETQYF. The CDR3 region has the DNA TGCAGTGCTCCGGGGACTAGCGGGGTGGAGACCCAGTACTTC.

This clonotype was counted a few times. The CDR3 sequence is CASSLYSEQYF. CDR3 nucleotides: TGTGCCAGCAGTTTATACTCCGAGCAGTACTTC. This chain joins TRBV28 and TRBJ2-7; D unclear. The CDR3 is 11 residues long. Germline CDR1 reads MDHEN; CDR2 reads SYDVKM. The germline V and J ends were trimmed by 1 base and 6 bases, with 4 bases remaining between them.

This clonotype was counted at least ten times. The gene calls are TRBV10-3 and TRBJ1-3; tentative D call: TRBD1 (5 bases). This CDR3 comprises 14 residues. The V gene's germline CDR1 is ENHRY and CDR2 SYGVKD. Trimming pared 2 bases from V and 9 bases from J, leaving 14 bases between. Here the CDR3 reads CAISERDLDGTIYF. Written as DNA, the CDR3 is TGTGCCATCAGTGAGCGGGACTTAGACGGCACCATATATTTT.